This TCR beta chain originates from a study of blood T cells in healthy people across ages (dated by TCRdb to between 2014 and 2017). Describing the broader study: Template switching captured roughly one uniquely barcoded TCR beta cDNA molecule per two T cells in model experiments. For two donors (one aged 18 to 30 and one aged 80 or older), the study analyzed two additional independent replicas of 1 million unique cDNA reads from the same blood draw. Four age groups were formed from the donors: young (average about 16 years), middle-aged (less than 40), aged (62) and long-lived (roughly 88). Age-related changes in TCR beta repertoire diversity were measured in the study by deep sequencing normalized with unique cDNA molecular identifiers. To avoid experimental bias, donors of different ages were spread randomly across the sequencing lanes. The paper's findings and limits, for the study overall: Since profiling was done on bulk unsorted PBMCs, naive and antigen-experienced compartments could not be conclusively compared. Because donor CMV infection status was unknown, age-related changes in expanded clonotypes were potentially confounded. Observed TCR beta diversity correlated strongly with the percentage of naive T cells measured by flow cytometry. Observed TCR beta diversity per million T cells fell roughly linearly with age, and a significant reduction was already apparent by age around 44. Total diversity estimates from one million sequenced T cells were considered lower bounds and underestimates. Compared with the aged group, the long-lived group had more naive CD4+ T cells, fewer expanded clones and increased TCR diversity, a pattern suggesting age selection.

The donors were 40 or so Caucasian individuals from Russia, aged roughly 6 to 95 years, who were systemically healthy. Around 9.8 milliliters of peripheral blood were collected from each donor into EDTA-treated Vacutainer tubes. PBMCs were isolated by Ficoll-Paque density-gradient centrifugation, with at least 6 million obtained per sample. Trizol reagent was used to extract total RNA from the PBMCs, yielding at least 5 micrograms per sample. Naive CD45RAhigh/CD27high T cell percentages were measured by flow cytometry on a PBMC aliquot from every donor. The protocol used for the library was 5' RACE. The reads were generated on an Illumina HiSeq 2500. A second PCR of about 7 to 12 cycles was run with a J-beta primer mix and a sample-barcoded 5' primer. A unique molecular identifier was introduced onto each TCR beta cDNA molecule by a template-switch 5' adaptor carrying 12 random nucleotides. At least 3 million CDR3-containing paired-end reads were obtained from each sample. First-strand cDNA synthesis was performed from all RNA using the Mint cDNA synthesis kit, with priming by a TRBC-specific oligonucleotide. Following uracil-DNA glycosylase treatment, all cDNA underwent a first 18-cycle PCR with the universal primers M1SS and BC2_uni_R. On the authors' methods: Normalization of each sample was performed by random selection of 1 million high-quality reads, each carrying a distinct molecular identifier. Reads sharing molecular identifiers were discarded rather than binned into consensus sequences. MiTCR, set to a Q25 quality threshold and the strictest error-elimination algorithm, was used for CDR3 identification, clonotype clustering and error correction. A nonparametric unseen species model using Euler transformation provided a lower-bound estimate of total TCR beta diversity. Clones were called with MiXCR by TCRdb after fastp trimmed the public reads at Q25, and only in-frame beta chains were retained. When rows share a CDR3 protein, they turn into one entry using the most common DNA and genes. These V and J calls originate from TCRdb's pipeline instead of the authors' own analysis. Recorded for this sample are hundreds of thousands of distinct CDR3 sequences; under 30% of them occurred a single time. In total, the top ten clones hold about 15% of the sample.

The CDR3 numbers 15 residues from cysteine through phenylalanine. This entry keeps only the CDR3 DNA: 45 bases, framed from base 1. CDR1 and CDR2, per the germline V gene (reference sequence), are LNHNV and YYDKDF. Note on this clonotype: Its antigen target is currently unknown. No clone much larger than this one lies a single base away; base qualities are absent.

The sequence was collected from a woman older than 75 in good health. The specimen was blood. This chain joins TRBV15 to TRBJ2-7, with TRBD2 matching 7 junction bases. Near its end, the DNA agrees better with TRBJ2-5, so the J call may be wrong. The nucleotides are TGTGCCACCAGCACCCAGACTAGCATGGAGGAGACCCAGTACTTC. Protein translation: CATSTQTSMEETQYF.